This section outlines one T cell receptor beta chain sequence together with its context. This entry belongs to a study of blood T cells in healthy people across ages. The second PCR ran about 6 to 12 cycles with a sample-barcoded 5' primer and J-beta primers. A tag from a template-switch adaptor with 12 random nucleotides marked each cDNA molecule. MiXCR, applied by TCRdb to the 5' RACE reads, yields one record per CDR3 protein. This sample has fewer than 950,000 distinct CDR3 sequences, with about 53% found just once. The length of the CDR3 is 13 residues. Trimming stripped 5 bases from V and 9 bases from J, with 11 bases between. The germline CDR1 and CDR2 sequences are MNHEY and SVGAGI.

This chain joins TRBV6-5 and TRBJ1-6; the D gene is possibly TRBD1 (5 bases). The clonotype comes from an older man in good health. Sequencing was carried out using blood. CDR3 nucleotides: TGTGCCAGCAGTCGGCGGGGGGGTTCACCCCTCCACTTT. It specifies CASSRRGGSPLHF.